This is a list of T cell receptor beta chains from one sample in a study of blood T cell repertoires in COVID-19. The protocol was immunoSEQ multiplex PCR, while the TCRdb copy is restricted to in-frame clones and leaves out a portion. The sample lists approximately 140,000 clones, 88% occurring once. Sequencing input: peripheral blood. These receptors were collected from a human donor in a cohort sampled during active COVID-19. Both conserved end residues are part of each CDR3. The D gene is left open where the match is weak. Clone size appears in some rows only: once, few, many, or a class for an expanded clone.

j_call: TRBJ2-7; clone_size: -; v_call: TRBV27; d_call: TRBD1; cdr3_aa: CASRPLGTAFYEQYF; cdr3_nt: TGTGCCAGCAGACCCCTCGGGACAGCGTTCTACGAGCAGTACTTC
j_call: TRBJ1-3; clone_size: -; v_call: TRBV7-9; d_call: -; cdr3_aa: CASSVQITSGNTIYF; cdr3_nt: TGTGCCAGCAGCGTTCAGATAACCTCTGGAAACACCATATATTTT
j_call: TRBJ1-5; clone_size: few; v_call: TRBV27; d_call: TRBD1; cdr3_aa: CASSPTGAQPQHF; cdr3_nt: TGTGCCAGCAGTCCGACAGGGGCTCAGCCCCAGCATTTT
j_call: TRBJ2-3; clone_size: -; v_call: TRBV19; d_call: TRBD2; cdr3_aa: CASSIPRGLAGVGPKNTQYF; cdr3_nt: TGTGCCAGTAGTATCCCGAGGGGACTAGCGGGAGTGGGGCCGAAGAATACGCAGTATTTT
j_call: TRBJ2-1; clone_size: -; v_call: TRBV30; d_call: TRBD1; cdr3_aa: CAWTMGQGSYNEQFF; cdr3_nt: TGTGCCTGGACGATGGGACAGGGATCCTACAATGAGCAGTTCTTC
j_call: TRBJ1-2; clone_size: -; v_call: TRBV19; d_call: TRBD1; cdr3_aa: CASSPRDRGFYGYTF; cdr3_nt: TGTGCCAGTAGTCCCCGGGACAGGGGCTTCTATGGCTACACCTTC
j_call: TRBJ2-1; clone_size: -; v_call: TRBV5-1; d_call: -; cdr3_aa: CASWQGTNEQFF; cdr3_nt: TGCGCCAGCTGGCAGGGTACCAATGAGCAGTTCTTC
j_call: TRBJ2-3; clone_size: -; v_call: TRBV7-3; d_call: TRBD2; cdr3_aa: CASSLSFSGGQEGTDTQYF; cdr3_nt: TGTGCCAGCAGCTTAAGTTTCAGCGGGGGGCAGGAGGGCACAGATACGCAGTATTTT
j_call: TRBJ2-2; clone_size: -; v_call: TRBV4-1; d_call: -; cdr3_aa: CASRAAGNTNTGELFF; cdr3_nt: TGCGCCAGCAGAGCTGCCGGGAATACGAACACCGGGGAGCTGTTTTTT
j_call: TRBJ2-5; clone_size: -; v_call: TRBV21-1; d_call: -; cdr3_aa: CASSPRTGGKTQYF; cdr3_nt: TGTGCCAGCAGCCCCCGGACAGGGGGAAAGACCCAGTACTTC
j_call: TRBJ1-2; clone_size: -; v_call: TRBV19; d_call: -; cdr3_aa: CASSIPTEYGYTF; cdr3_nt: TGTGCCAGTAGTATTCCAACAGAATATGGCTACACCTTC
j_call: TRBJ1-4; clone_size: -; v_call: TRBV5-1; d_call: TRBD1; cdr3_aa: CASSLQGFGEKLFF; cdr3_nt: TGCGCCAGCAGCTTACAGGGGTTCGGAGAAAAACTGTTTTTT
j_call: TRBJ1-4; clone_size: -; v_call: TRBV3-1/TRBV3-2; d_call: -; cdr3_aa: CASSPLGSGRGGEKLFF; cdr3_nt: TGTGCCAGCAGCCCACTAGGCTCGGGCAGGGGCGGCGAAAAACTGTTTTTT
j_call: TRBJ2-2; clone_size: -; v_call: TRBV6-2/TRBV6-3; d_call: TRBD2; cdr3_aa: CASSYLAGEYTGELFF; cdr3_nt: TGTGCCAGCAGTTACTTAGCGGGAGAGTACACCGGGGAGCTGTTTTTT
j_call: TRBJ1-6; clone_size: -; v_call: TRBV20-1; d_call: -; cdr3_aa: CSARGATLHF; cdr3_nt: TGCAGTGCTCGAGGGGCAACCCTCCACTTT
j_call: TRBJ2-4; clone_size: once; v_call: TRBV29-1; d_call: -; cdr3_aa: CSWGTQLAKNIQYF; cdr3_nt: TGCAGCTGGGGCACCCAGCTAGCCAAAAACATTCAGTACTTC
j_call: TRBJ1-4; clone_size: -; v_call: TRBV29-1; d_call: TRBD1; cdr3_aa: CSVVTGVGEKLFF; cdr3_nt: TGCAGCGTTGTAACAGGGGTAGGAGAAAAACTGTTTTTT
j_call: TRBJ2-3; clone_size: once; v_call: TRBV10-3; d_call: TRBD1; cdr3_aa: CAISNRDRGADTQYF; cdr3_nt: TGTGCCATCAGTAACCGGGACAGGGGTGCAGATACGCAGTATTTT
j_call: TRBJ1-1; clone_size: -; v_call: TRBV14; d_call: TRBD1; cdr3_aa: CASSQETGLNTEAFF; cdr3_nt: TGTGCCAGCAGCCAAGAGACAGGGCTGAACACTGAAGCTTTCTTT
j_call: TRBJ2-3; clone_size: -; v_call: TRBV6-5; d_call: TRBD2; cdr3_aa: CASRPGLGTDTQYF; cdr3_nt: TGTGCCAGCAGACCGGGACTAGGAACAGATACGCAGTATTTT
j_call: TRBJ1-1; clone_size: -; v_call: TRBV9; d_call: -; cdr3_aa: CASSVVLQGVTEAFF; cdr3_nt: TGTGCCAGCAGCGTAGTTCTACAGGGTGTCACTGAAGCTTTCTTT
j_call: TRBJ2-1; clone_size: once; v_call: TRBV5-1; d_call: -; cdr3_aa: CASSLDIHLFF; cdr3_nt: TGCGCCAGCAGCTTGGACATTCACCTGTTCTTC